This record concerns one TCR beta chain sequence. What it binds is not known. Germline CDR1 SGHRS, CDR2 YFSETQ. This CDR3 is built from 16 residues. The V segment lost 4 bases and the J segment 2 bases; nucleotides outside the gene matches: 8. The authors incorporated unique molecular identifiers into the TCR beta cDNA libraries. Each CDR3 protein is one row after TCRdb ran MiXCR on the PCR reads. The repertoire has a few hundred thousand distinct CDR3 sequences, around a third of them found once; the top ten carry less than 6%. This sample stems from a study of post-analysis software for immune sequencing data. Study context: The disease courses covered relapsing-remitting, secondary progressive and progressive-relapsing multiple sclerosis.

Study-level points and caveats: Controls significantly exceeded multiple sclerosis patients in normalized Chao1 diversity. Strong co-clustering by F measure was evident for samples that had been prepared in the same batch. Five or six TRBV segments were significantly more frequent in patients than in controls. TRBV5-6, TRBV5-1 and TRBV20-1 were among these segments.

Sample: blood. The gene calls are TRBV5-1 and TRBJ2-1; 8 bases line up with TRBD1. The clonotype was recovered from a girl aged 2-17 years with multiple sclerosis. The CDR3 DNA is TGCGCCAGCAGCAAAGAAACGACAGGGGCCTACAATGAGCAGTTCTTC. Translation gives CASSKETTGAYNEQFF.